These 18 T cell receptor beta chains were sequenced from one sample in a study of shared clonotypes between healthy human individuals. The protocol was immunoSEQ multiplex PCR, while the TCRdb copy is restricted to in-frame clones and leaves out a portion. The sample shows 1.5 million to 2.5 million clones, 85% to 95% of them seen only once. In the naive CD8 group, cells lacked CD45RO and were positively selected for CCR7, so terminally differentiated effector memory CD45RA+ cells were left out. The source material was naive CD8+ T cells sorted from blood. These receptors were taken from a man between 18 and 35 years old in good health.

Concerning this clone itself: In the same sample, other DNA sequences code for this CDR3. The gene calls are TRBV7-9 and TRBJ2-5, with unresolved D. The CDR3 has 12 residues. V lost 1 base, J lost 5 bases, and 5 bases lay in between. CDR1 and CDR2 from the germline V gene are SEHNR and FQNEAQ (reference sequence). CDR3 amino acids: CASSLGLETQYF. For the CDR3, the DNA is TGTGCCAGCAGCTTAGGTTTGGAGACCCAGTACTTC.

This chain links TRBV4-2 with TRBJ2-7; 9 positions match TRBD1. The germline V gene encodes CDR1 LGHNA and CDR2 YNFKEQ. This CDR3 region has 16 residues. V lost 0 bases and J lost 2; bases outside the gene matches: 5. The CDR3 sequence: CASSQDPGTGTYEQYF. For the CDR3, the DNA is TGTGCCAGCAGCCAAGATCCCGGGACAGGGACCTACGAGCAGTACTTC.

This chain uses TRBV28 with TRBJ1-2; D gene uncertain. CDR3 size: 17 residues. Germline V gene sequence: CDR1 MDHEN, CDR2 SYDVKM. V lost 3 bases to trimming and J lost 4 bases, with 21 bases between them. The CDR3 reads CASSFTYGGPFFYGYTF. In DNA form, the CDR3 reads TGTGCCAGCAGTTTCACCTATGGAGGGCCATTCTTCTATGGCTACACCTTC.

This clone occurred a few times. This chain links TRBV30 with TRBJ1-1, with a possible D match to TRBD1 (6 bases). V lost 4 bases and J lost 4, with 13 bases in between. This CDR3 is built from 13 residues. Germline V gene data show CDR1 as GTSNPN and CDR2 as SVGIG (reference sequence). This CDR3 reads CAWIYEGGTEAFF. The DNA for the CDR3 is TGTGCCTGGATCTACGAGGGGGGCACTGAAGCTTTCTTT.

The chain has TRBV27 and TRBJ2-7, with D possibly being TRBD1 or TRBD2 (5 bases each). The V gene lost 3 bases and the J gene lost 2 bases, with 11 bases spanning the gap. CDR3 length equals 14 residues. Germline V gene lookup returns CDR1 MNHEY and CDR2 SMNVEV (reference sequence). This chain's CDR3 is CASSLGDGAYEQYF. CDR3 in DNA: TGTGCCAGCAGTTTGGGGGACGGCGCCTACGAGCAGTACTTC.

A remark on this clone: The same CDR3 can be traced to other DNA sequences in this sample. This chain joins TRBV9 and TRBJ2-5, with 8 bases identical to TRBD2. The length of the CDR3 is 11 residues. Looked up from germline, CDR1 is SGDLS and CDR2 is YYNGEE. V dropped 7 bases and J dropped 5; count of bases not matched to a gene: 1. The CDR3 DNA reads as TGTGCCAGCTCGGGAGGGGAGACCCAGTACTTC. Protein: CASSGGETQYF.

The V call is TRBV7-8, the J call TRBJ2-2; D is uncertain. CDR1 and CDR2 from the germline V gene are SGHVS and FQNEAQ. Between the trimmed V and J ends, which lost 2 bases and 6 bases, there was a span of 10 bases. This CDR3 has 14 amino acids. In DNA form, the CDR3 reads TGTGCCAGCAGCTTAAAGATGATCGCCGGGGAGCTGTTTTTT. Its translation: CASSLKMIAGELFF.

As to this clone: Within the sample, other DNA sequences also encode this same CDR3. The V call is TRBV5-1, the J call TRBJ2-2; 8 bases are shared with TRBD1. Germline CDR1 is SGHRS and CDR2 is YFSETQ. This CDR3 contains 14 residues. With 0 bases clipped from V and 6 bases from J, the junction kept 1 base outside the gene matches. CDR3 DNA sequence: TGCGCCAGCAGCTTGGGACAGGGGTCCGGGGAGCTGTTTTTT. Translated, it gives CASSLGQGSGELFF.

The CDR3 coding sequence is TGTGCCAGCAGCTTGATCCCAGCCTCGGGCGAGCAGTACTTC. Translation: CASSLIPASGEQYF. This chain uses TRBV5-6 with TRBJ2-7; D is undetermined. CDR1 is SGHDT and CDR2 is YYEEEE in the germline V gene. Trimming took off 1 base at V and 6 bases at J, with 14 bases between the two ends. The CDR3 is made up of 14 amino acids.

This rearrangement joins TRBV18 to TRBJ1-1, with D uncertain. Germline V gene lookup returns CDR1 KGHSH and CDR2 LQKENI. Trimming took off 3 bases at V and 3 bases at J, with 8 bases between the two ends. CDR3 size: 13 residues. The CDR3 DNA reads TGTGCCAGCTCACCCGAAGAGTACACTGAAGCTTTCTTT. Its protein is CASSPEEYTEAFF.

This clone occurred a few times. The chain is built from TRBV6-6 and TRBJ2-2; D remains ambiguous. V lost 5 bases, J lost 6 bases, and 4 bases lay in between. Germline CDR1 MNHNY, CDR2 SVGAGI (reference sequence). The CDR3 extends over 11 amino acids. CDR3 sequence (DNA): TGTGCCAGCAGTCCATCCGGGGAGCTGTTTTTT. As protein: CASSPSGELFF.

This clone was detected once. The V and J genes are TRBV27 and TRBJ1-5; 7 bases line up with TRBD1. V shed 8 bases, J shed 3 bases, and the junction held 13 bases outside the gene matches. The CDR3 length is 16 residues. Germline lookup yields CDR1 MNHEY and CDR2 SMNVEV (reference sequence). The CDR3: CASCKTGVDVNQPQHF. In DNA, the CDR3 is TGTGCCAGCTGCAAAACAGGGGTTGACGTCAATCAGCCCCAGCATTTT.

The chain carries TRBV27 and TRBJ2-5; possibly TRBD2 for D (5 bases). The V end was cut by 2 bases, the J end by 2 bases, with 15 bases between. CDR3 length: 16 residues. CDR1 is MNHEY, CDR2 SMNVEV, per germline (reference sequence). The CDR3 DNA reads as TGTGCCAGCAGTTTAAAACGGATAACGGGACAAGAGACCCAGTACTTC. Translating it yields CASSLKRITGQETQYF.

The CDR3 DNA follows: TGTGCCAGCAGTTACCCCGGGACAGGGCTCTACGAGCAGTACTTC. Translated: CASSYPGTGLYEQYF. This chain links TRBV6-5 with TRBJ2-7, with 9 bases aligning to TRBD1. The CDR3 is made up of 15 amino acids. Trimming took 2 bases from V and 3 from J; bases not matched to a gene: 5. Germline-derived CDR1 and CDR2 are MNHEY and SVGAGI.

The J gene is TRBJ2-7, the V gene TRBV7-8; the D is unclear. Trimming removed 1 base from V and 4 bases from J, with 14 bases in between. This CDR3 region has 15 residues. The germline V gene has CDR1 SGHVS and CDR2 FQNEAQ. The chain's CDR3 is CASSLESLTLYEQYF. The CDR3, as DNA: TGTGCCAGCAGCTTAGAATCCCTTACATTGTACGAGCAGTACTTC.

This rearrangement joins TRBV12-5 to TRBJ2-1; TRBD1 might be the D (5 bases). The CDR3 consists of 15 residues. Trimming stripped 5 bases from V and 0 bases from J, with 11 bases between. The V gene's germline CDR1 is LGHNT and CDR2 FRNRAP. The CDR3 loop reads CASGQGPSSYNEQFF. The CDR3 DNA sequence: TGTGCTAGTGGTCAGGGCCCGAGCTCCTACAATGAGCAGTTCTTC.

This chain uses TRBV5-6 with TRBJ2-7; TRBD1 might be the D (6 bases). V gave up 0 bases and J gave up 5 bases, with 9 bases separating them. CDR1 and CDR2 from the germline V gene are SGHDT and YYEEEE. This CDR3 contains 13 residues. CDR3 in DNA: TGTGCCAGCAGCTTGGACAGGGACCACGAGCAGTACTTC. This gives the protein CASSLDRDHEQYF.

The gene calls are TRBV10-1 and TRBJ2-3, with TRBD2 identical over 10 bases. The length of the CDR3 is 16 residues. V lost 5 bases to trimming and J lost 4 bases; unmatched junction nucleotides: 9. Germline lookup yields CDR1 WNHNN and CDR2 SYGVQD (reference sequence). In nucleotides, the CDR3 is TGCGCCAGCAGTCGAGAACCGGGACTAGCGCCAGATACGCAGTATTTT. It translates to CASSREPGLAPDTQYF.